Sequencing of this TCR beta chain was carried out in a study of Graves' ophthalmopathy and Graves' hyperthyroidism listed by TCRdb under 2018. Regarding the complete study: Peripheral blood was collected at initial diagnosis, before any treatment. To tell Graves' ophthalmopathy apart from Graves' hyperthyroidism, and to predict which patients would progress to ophthalmopathy, the study relied on TCR beta repertoire signatures. In total, 120 to 150 blood samples were TCR-sequenced: around 42 ophthalmopathy, some 75 hyperthyroidism and roughly 17 hyperthyroidism-to-ophthalmopathy patients. To explore V-J signatures distinguishing ophthalmopathy from hyperthyroidism, a discovery set of about a hundred patients (about 41 ophthalmopathy, about 57 stable hyperthyroidism) was enrolled. The independent validation cohort included about 19 hyperthyroidism patients plus 17 patients who later progressed from hyperthyroidism to ophthalmopathy. In over five hyperthyroidism patients, the T-cell repertoires found in thyroid tissue were compared with those found in blood. Following sample collection, hyperthyroidism patients were given methimazole at a starting dose of 30 mg daily, and ophthalmopathy patients were given high-dose intravenous methylprednisolone. What the study reported, not specific to this receptor: Sample size was not statistically predetermined, and group allocation was not concealed from the investigators. In validation, the model predicted ophthalmopathy progression with more than 55% sensitivity and 72.22% specificity; some 13 predicted patients were CT-confirmed with GO in a median of approximately six months. Ophthalmopathy was separated from stable hyperthyroidism by the 13-signature model with about 85% sensitivity and around 81% specificity in cross-validation and with 80%/75% in the test set. Most expanded thyroid clonotypes with a frequency above 0.001 also appeared in blood, which suggests that blood repertoires may reflect the immune response in the thyroid.

Worth noting for this clonotype: The clone's antigen remains unknown. No qualities accompany the bases; no much larger clone lies one base away.

For repertoire sequencing, TCR beta CDR3 regions were amplified from RNA transcripts. The first round was an RT-PCR using HTBI primers with the Qiagen OneStep RT-PCR kit, and this first round was followed by a second-round multiplex PCR, then size selection and purification. Sequencing of the libraries was carried out on an Illumina HiSeq2000 in paired-end mode with 100 bp reads. For the original study's pipeline: Reads were processed with SOAPnuke, discarding reads with adapters, uncalled bases, mean Phred below 15, or no exact constant-primer or identifier match. COPE v1.2.5 was used to merge the high-quality paired reads. Each unique nucleotide sequence was defined as a clonotype, and clonotypes were aligned to IMGT TRB V, D and J references with MiTCR v1.1. Only V-J combinations with frequency above 0.0001 were analysed, covering about 99% of repertoires. For each V-J combination, a TCR clonal expansion and chaos score was defined as F50 clonal expansion divided by the chaos observed in the TCRdist matrix. Features were reduced by Welch's t-statistics and random forest to approximately 12 V-J combinations, which fed a naive Bayes classifier. The Morisita-Horn index was used to measure how similar the thyroid and blood repertoires were. In TCRdb, the public reads were trimmed at Q25 with fastp and aligned with MiXCR, with productive beta chains retained. Rows merge per CDR3 protein into single entries with the most common DNA and genes. These V and J calls are TCRdb output, not the study's own analysis. A total of around 670,000 distinct CDR3 sequences appear in this sample, approximately 40% of them only once. The ten largest clones represent 40% to 55% of the sample.

The ophthalmopathy patients had moderately to severely active disease, with a Clinical Activity Score of 3 or higher, a NOSPECS grade of 4 or higher, and a disease duration of less than 3 months. Anyone with other autoimmune diseases, uncontrolled infections, pregnancy or lactation was excluded from the study. Diagnosis was based on clinical symptoms, serum thyroxine, TRAb, thyroid ultrasound and orbital computed tomography. Using Ficoll-Paque density gradient centrifugation, PBMCs were isolated from about 10 ml of fresh peripheral blood. Total RNA was extracted using Trizol reagent, and RNA quality was checked on an Agilent 2100 Bioanalyzer. The clonotype was recovered from an adult man with Graves' ophthalmopathy. Input material: peripheral blood.

The CDR3 region reads CATSDEGAGDQPQHF. The DNA is TGTGCCACCAGTGATGAAGGGGCCGGGGATCAGCCCCAGCATTTT. The chain links TRBV24-1 with TRBJ1-5; TRBD1 is perhaps the D gene, given 5 matching bases. In the germline V gene, CDR1 corresponds to KGHDR and CDR2 to SFDVKD. The cysteine opens and the phenylalanine closes a CDR3 of 15 amino acids. Only the CDR3 DNA is retained, 45 bases long and in frame from the first base. Trimming takes 3 bases from V and 5 bases from J, and the germline ends sit 13 bases apart.